This T cell receptor (beta chain) comes out of a study of human T cells and chemical hapten exposure. Study summary: While the approximately 24-week study was under way, patients received diphenylcyclopropenone on the scalp every week.

V was cut by 2 bases and J by 3 bases, with 22 bases left in between. CDR1 and CDR2 from the germline V gene are MNHEY and SVGEGT. The CDR3 extends over 18 amino acids. Time point specified: pre-sensitization, week 0. Documented treatment: therapeutic diphenylcyclopropenone sensitization with weekly scalp DPC. Suited to DPC and affected by alopecia, the donors ranged from 18 to 70 years old. Individual cDNA molecules had unique molecular identifiers attached to them by the library. One entry per CDR3 protein results from TCRdb running MiXCR on the RACE reads. The sample records around 380,000 distinct CDR3 sequences, approximately 5% being singletons. In regard to this clonotype: Its antigen is unidentified.

Study observations and caveats: The study found expanded TCRs formed significantly more large CDR3 similarity clusters than controls.

The starting material was whole blood, obtained in connection with sensitization to the hapten diphenylcyclopropenone (DPC). The chain recombines TRBV6-2 or TRBV6-3 with TRBJ2-5; tentatively, D is TRBD1 (6 bases). This sequence originates from a woman under 30 with alopecia areata. Some clones in this sample may be carry-over from other donors' samples. The CDR3, as DNA: TGTGCCAGCAGTTACAGACTCCAAGACTGGACAGACGAAGAGACCCAGTACTTC. Encoded protein: CASSYRLQDWTDEETQYF.